This T cell receptor beta chain stems from a study of cytomegalovirus exposure and HLA in healthy donors. Study conclusions and caveats: In a later analysis, common viral pathogens appeared linked to several of the most significant clusters. V- and J-gene trimming in TCR beta was tied to a missense DCLRE1C variant by an analysis performed later. Earlier analysis looked at TCR beta V segments, and most were productive about 87% or about 30% of the time.

The CDR3 length is 14 residues. Germline V gene data show CDR1 as SGHVS and CDR2 as FQNEAQ. V dropped 1 base and J dropped 0 bases, with 6 bases sitting between them. Notes on this clone: The antigen remains undetermined. The identical CDR3 is also encoded by other nucleotide sequences in the sample.

In the PCR, 60 Vbeta and 13 Jbeta primers were used. Original methodology: It was a later analysis that counted about 80 million unique TCR beta chains, of which some 12 million were shared. Profiling relied on immunoSEQ multiplex PCR, and the TCRdb table lists in-frame clones only, not all of them. D and trimming were read from the DNA, whereas the V and J calls and clone size are those reported in that table. Of around 78,000 clones listed, around 70% were seen once; the top ten hold approximately 12%. This clonotype was sampled from a woman aged 40 to 50 in good health and CMV-seropositive. This sequence joins TRBV7-8 and TRBJ2-5; a weak D match, TRBD1 (5 bases). What was sequenced was PBMCs. The CDR3 DNA reads as TGTGCCAGCAGCTTAGGGACAAACCAAGAGACCCAGTACTTC. It is translated as CASSLGTNQETQYF.